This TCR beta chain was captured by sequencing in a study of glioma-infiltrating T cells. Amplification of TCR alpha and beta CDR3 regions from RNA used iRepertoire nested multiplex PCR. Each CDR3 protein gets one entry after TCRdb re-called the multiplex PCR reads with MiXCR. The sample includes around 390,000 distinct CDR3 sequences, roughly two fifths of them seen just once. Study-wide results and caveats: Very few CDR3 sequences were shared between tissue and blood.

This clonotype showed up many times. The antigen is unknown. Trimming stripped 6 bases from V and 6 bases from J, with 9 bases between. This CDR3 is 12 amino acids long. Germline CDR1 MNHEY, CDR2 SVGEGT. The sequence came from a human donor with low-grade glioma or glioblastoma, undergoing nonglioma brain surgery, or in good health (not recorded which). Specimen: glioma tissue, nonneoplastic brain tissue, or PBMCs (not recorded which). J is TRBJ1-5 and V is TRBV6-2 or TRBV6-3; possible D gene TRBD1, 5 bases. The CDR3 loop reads CASSEGSQPQHF. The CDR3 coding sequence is TGTGCCAGCAGCGAGGGGAGTCAGCCCCAGCATTTT.